This T cell receptor (beta chain) was sequenced for a study of T cell changes during pregnancy in multiple sclerosis. Sequenced by immunoSEQ multiplex PCR; TCRdb stores in-frame clones only, minus some. The data show approximately 28,000 clones, more than 75% seen once. V was cut by 3 bases and J by 1 base, with 10 bases left in between. Germline V lookup: CDR1 SNHLY, CDR2 FYNNEI. The CDR3 runs 14 residues. The material sequenced was CD8+ T cells from peripheral blood mononuclear cells, taken after pregnancy. This chain joins TRBV2 and TRBJ2-7; a possible D gene is TRBD2 (5 bases). The clonotype originates from a female donor with multiple sclerosis, enrolled in a pregnancy study. The CDR3 DNA reads TGTGCCAGCAGTGATTTGGACTGGTCCTACGAGCAGTACTTC. This encodes CASSDLDWSYEQYF.